A selection of T cell receptor beta chains follows, all from one sample in a study of CD8 T cells in Susac syndrome. One entry per CDR3 protein results from TCRdb running MiXCR on the immunoSEQ multiplex PCR reads. The table includes roughly 200,000 distinct CDR3 sequences, around 93% detected once. The sequencing sample was made of CD4+ T cells from PBMCs. Receptor source: a human donor with multiple sclerosis. Both conserved end residues are trimmed from each CDR3.

V	length	J	CDR3
TRBV30	11	TRBJ1-1	AWWDRGRTEAF
TRBV30	11	TRBJ1-1	AWSRDRVTEAF
TRBV2	13	TRBJ2-2	ASTGGGGTTGELF
TRBV29-1	11	TRBJ1-1	SETGGPGTEAF
TRBV29-1	11	TRBJ1-1	SVVRGVGTEAF
TRBV15	11	TRBJ1-5	ATSRSRDQPQH
TRBV30	10	TRBJ1-6	AWSERNSPLH
TRBV20-1	13	TRBJ1-2	SASDTGTNNYGYT
TRBV20-1	9	TRBJ2-3	SAGLADTQY
TRBV6-1	9	TRBJ2-5	ASTRKETQY
TRBV12-3/TRBV12-4	12	TRBJ1-2	ASSGGTRVYGYT
TRBV9	13	TRBJ2-7	ASSVVGNEPSEQY
TRBV27	11	TRBJ1-1	ASSLLQSTEAF
TRBV3-1	10	TRBJ2-2	ASSQQRGELF
TRBV4-1	12	TRBJ2-3	ASSQGNSGAAQY
TRBV4-1	14	TRBJ2-3	ASSPWTSRDTDTQY
TRBV10-3	13	TRBJ2-3	AISRGTPSTDTQY
TRBV10-3	9	TRBJ2-5	AISESETQY
TRBV29-1	12	TRBJ1-1	SVEIQGRDTEAF
TRBV12-3/TRBV12-4	11	TRBJ2-7	ASSLRGGPRQY
TRBV29-1	12	TRBJ2-5	SVGSSGGAQTQY
TRBV27	16	TRBJ2-6	ASSLSAGGYTGANVLT
TRBV7-3	11	TRBJ1-1	ASSSGTGHEAF
TRBV3-1	11	TRBJ1-2	ASSQARGYGYT
TRBV4-2	12	TRBJ1-1	ASSQDSWSTEAF